This note documents a single T cell receptor beta chain sequence. Combining a sample-barcoded 5' primer with a J-beta primer mix, a second PCR ran for roughly 7 to 11 cycles. All samples yielded 3 million or more CDR3-containing paired-end reads. TCRdb processed the 5' RACE reads anew with MiXCR; each CDR3 protein has one entry. The sample lists 540,000 or so distinct CDR3 sequences; 24% were seen once. Approximately 10 milliliters was the volume of peripheral blood drawn from each donor. No fewer than 6 micrograms of total RNA were isolated from every sample. The source of the sample is a study of blood T cells in healthy people across ages. This CDR3 comprises 15 residues. Germline V gene lookup returns CDR1 DFQATT and CDR2 SNEGSKA (reference sequence). Trimming cost V 5 bases and J 4 bases; bases outside gene matches: 8. The data were also submitted as part of a second study, on T cells of mothers and their children.

The rearrangement links TRBV20-1 to TRBJ2-3, with 11 bases lining up with TRBD2. The TCR sequence derives from a boy aged 5 to 17 in good health. Sequencing input: blood. In DNA, the CDR3 is TGCAGTGCTTCCCTTAGCGGGAGGGTCGCAGATACGCAGTATTTT. This codes for CSASLSGRVADTQYF.